The entry below gives a single TCR beta chain sequence along with its context. This sample stems from a study of blood T cell repertoires in COVID-19. Study processing details: Amplification of reference gene primers was used by the study to estimate nucleated cell counts. Generated by immunoSEQ multiplex PCR, the TCRdb table keeps only in-frame clones and is missing some. V and J calls and clone size come straight from that table; D and trimming were deduced from the DNA. The data contain almost 300,000 clones, 85% to 90% of them singletons. The CDR3 is 14 amino acids. Germline CDR1 SGHRS, CDR2 YFSETQ. Trimming cost V 3 bases and J 1 base, with 11 bases left between them.

The sequenced material came from peripheral blood. The TCR was taken from a woman aged 25 to 39 with COVID-19, enrolled during active disease. The genes are TRBV5-1 and TRBJ2-7; D might be TRBD1 (5 bases). The CDR3 DNA is TGCGCCAGCAGCTCCAGGGCCCCGTCCTACGAGCAGTACTTC. This codes for CASSSRAPSYEQYF.